The rows below give T cell receptor beta chains drawn from one sample of a study of shared clonotypes between healthy human individuals. Assay used: immunoSEQ multiplex PCR; TCRdb lists only in-frame clones, some missing. In the table there are about 1 million clones, approximately 72% of which are singletons. The specimen sequenced was memory CD4+ T cells sorted from blood. All receptors come from a man younger than 35 in good health. The CDR3 runs from the conserved cysteine through the conserved F or W. A D gene is named only where the DNA matches it firmly. Size is stated for part of the rows, as once, few or many counts, or as a class when the clone is expanded.

v_call,j_call,d_call,clone_size,cdr3_nt,cdr3_aa
TRBV7-2,TRBJ1-1,TRBD1,-,TGTGCCAGCAGCCAGAGACAGGGGAGGGACACTGAAGCTTTCTTT,CASSQRQGRDTEAFF
TRBV5-1,TRBJ2-2,-,once,TGCGCCAGCAGCTTGGACGGACAGCAAACCGGGGAGCTGTTTTTT,CASSLDGQQTGELFF
TRBV7-9,TRBJ2-5,-,many,TGTGCCAGCAGTCAAGAGGGGGAGACCCAGTACTTC,CASSQEGETQYF
TRBV4-3,TRBJ2-6,TRBD1,-,TGCGCCAGCAGCCAAGATTTGAACAGGGGAGCTCGTACTGGGGCCAACGTCCTGACTTTC,CASSQDLNRGARTGANVLTF
TRBV11-1,TRBJ2-2,TRBD1,-,TGTGCCAGCAGCCCTCGGACAGGGGCCTTTAGCCGGGAGCTGTTTTTT,CASSPRTGAFSRELFF
TRBV2,TRBJ2-1,-,-,TGTGCCAGCAGTGCTACTGGCCTTAGCGGACGGGAGCAGTTCTTC,CASSATGLSGREQFF
TRBV5-1,TRBJ2-5,-,once,TGCGCCAGCAGCACGTGGACAGCGGAGACCCAGTACTTC,CASSTWTAETQYF
TRBV7-9,TRBJ2-7,TRBD2,-,TGTGCCAGCAGCATGGGACTAGCGGGGAGCTCCTACGAGCAGTACTTC,CASSMGLAGSSYEQYF
TRBV2,TRBJ1-1,-,-,TGTGCCAGCAGTGATAGGGTGGGAGCTTTCTTT,CASSDRVGAFF
TRBV7-2,TRBJ2-1,-,-,TGTGCCAGCAGCCCAAGGCCTCTAGGGACTGAGCAGTTCTTC,CASSPRPLGTEQFF
TRBV5-1,TRBJ2-3,-,-,TGCGCCAGCAGCAGACTAATATCTGAGGCAGATACGCAGTATTTT,CASSRLISEADTQYF
TRBV18,TRBJ1-5,-,few,TGTGCCAGCTCCCGGGTCGATGATCAGCCCCAGCATTTT,CASSRVDDQPQHF
TRBV27,TRBJ1-4,-,-,TGTGCCAGCAGTTTACGGCCTCCGGGGGCAGCTAATGAAAAACTGTTTTTT,CASSLRPPGAANEKLFF
TRBV4-1,TRBJ2-3,TRBD1,-,TGCGCCAGCAGCCGGACAGGGAAAACAGATACGCAGTATTTT,CASSRTGKTDTQYF
TRBV4-1,TRBJ2-5,TRBD2,few,TGCGCCAGCAGCCAAGAGGTAGCGGGGGCCGTCTTAGGAGAGACCCAGTACTTC,CASSQEVAGAVLGETQYF
TRBV9,TRBJ2-3,TRBD2,once,TGTGCCAGCAGCGTAGAGGCGGGGGTCACAGATACGCAGTATTTT,CASSVEAGVTDTQYF